Shown below are 31 T cell receptor beta chains from a single sample sequenced in a study of cytomegalovirus exposure and HLA in healthy donors. The repertoire was sequenced with immunoSEQ multiplex PCR; TCRdb's copy has only in-frame clones and lacks some. The table shows roughly 48,000 clones, with approximately 95% occurring only once. Sequenced input: PBMCs. Source of these receptors: a woman aged 18-29 years in good health and CMV-seropositive.

This clone showed up just once. This chain uses TRBV5-1 with TRBJ2-7; 8 bases are a match to TRBD2. There are 21 residues in the CDR3. Trimming at V came to 0 bases and at J to 6 bases, leaving 26 bases not matched to a gene. Germline assignment: CDR1 SGHRS and CDR2 YFSETQ. CDR3 protein: CASSLGGRGSGSLLGVFEQYF. CDR3 DNA: TGCGCCAGCAGCTTGGGGGGCCGGGGGAGCGGGAGTCTGTTGGGCGTGTTCGAGCAGTACTTC.

V usage is TRBV19 and J usage is TRBJ2-1, with TRBD2 matching over 7 bases. In germline, CDR1 is LNHDA, CDR2 SQIVND (reference sequence). The CDR3 spans 13 residues. V lost 6 bases and J lost 8; bases outside the gene matches: 7. The CDR3 coding sequence is TGTGCCAGTAGGAGAGGCGGGAGCGATGAGCAGTTCTTC. This translates into CASRRGGSDEQFF.

V and J are TRBV11-3 and TRBJ2-1; 11 nucleotides agree with TRBD2. Looked up from germline, CDR1 is SGHNT and CDR2 is YENEEA. V lost 1 base to trimming and J lost 4 bases; unmatched junction nucleotides: 6. CDR3 length: 17 residues. CDR3 sequence: CASSLGPTSGAYNEQFF. CDR3 bases: TGTGCCAGCAGCTTAGGACCGACTAGCGGGGCTTACAATGAGCAGTTCTTC. Combining the CDR3 with reference TRBV11-3 and TRBJ2-1 gives the whole variable domain EAGVVQSPRYKIIEKKQPVAFWCNPISGHNTLYWYLQNLGQGPELLIRYENEEAVDDSQLPKDRFSAERLKGVDSTLKIQPAELGDSAVYLCASSLGPTSGAYNEQFFGPGTRLTVL.

CDR3 sequence reads: CASSIGPSSANIQYF. The CDR3, as DNA: TGTGCCAGTAGTATAGGTCCTAGCTCCGCAAACATTCAGTACTTC. The chain joins TRBV19 to TRBJ2-4, with a weak D call TRBD2 (5 bases). Germline assignment: CDR1 LNHDA and CDR2 SQIVND (reference sequence). The V end was cut by 1 base, the J end by 6 bases, with 13 bases between. CDR3 length equals 15 residues.

This chain joins TRBV7-2 and TRBJ2-7, with 8 nucleotides matching TRBD1. Per germline, CDR1 SGHTA and CDR2 FQGNSA. V trimming: 5 bases; J trimming: 1 base; junction bases outside the gene matches: 4. CDR3 length: 14 amino acids. CDR3 protein: CASSPRTGSYEQYF. CDR3 sequence (DNA): TGTGCCAGCAGCCCAAGGACAGGGTCCTACGAGCAGTACTTC.

V is TRBV19 and J is TRBJ1-2; possible D gene TRBD1, 5 bases. CDR1 is LNHDA and CDR2 is SQIVND in the germline V gene (reference sequence). Trimming shortened V by 5 bases and J by 1 base, and 11 bases separated the two germline ends. The CDR3 spans 14 residues. For the CDR3, the DNA is TGTGCCAGTAGTGCACAGGAGAATAACTATGGCTACACCTTC. Translated: CASSAQENNYGYTF.

V gene TRBV5-1 combines with J gene TRBJ2-2; unclear D gene. V was shortened by 2 bases and J by 1 base, with 9 bases between the two germline ends. Germline assignment: CDR1 SGHRS and CDR2 YFSETQ. The CDR3 totals 15 residues. CDR3 coding DNA: TGCGCCAGCAGCTTAGCACAGCTGAACACCGGGGAGCTGTTTTTT. This sequence encodes CASSLAQLNTGELFF. The whole variable domain, remainder taken from reference TRBV5-1 and TRBJ2-2, is KAGVTQTPRYLIKTRGQQVTLSCSPISGHRSVSWYQQTPGQGLQFLFEYFSETQRNKGNFPGRFSGRQFSNSRSEMNVSTLELGDSALYLCASSLAQLNTGELFFGEGSRLTVL.

The rearrangement links TRBV28 to TRBJ1-1, with no clear D. Germline V gene lookup returns CDR1 MDHEN and CDR2 SYDVKM. Trimming left V 6 bases short and J 5 bases short, with 10 bases between. There are 12 residues in the CDR3. The CDR3 nucleotides are TGTGCCAGCAGCCAGCGGAGTACTGAAGCTTTCTTT. It is translated as CASSQRSTEAFF.

The chain couples TRBV5-1 to TRBJ2-1, with TRBD1 identical over 12 bases. V dropped 4 bases and J dropped 4; count of bases not matched to a gene: 6. This CDR3 spans 16 amino acids. The germline V gene has CDR1 SGHRS and CDR2 YFSETQ. The CDR3 protein is CASSGTGGSSYNEQFF. The CDR3 DNA is TGCGCCAGCAGCGGGACAGGGGGCTCGTCATACAATGAGCAGTTCTTC.

This chain uses TRBV7-9 with TRBJ2-1; 7 bases match TRBD2. The CDR3 has 16 residues. Germline CDR1 is SEHNR and CDR2 is FQNEAQ (reference sequence). With V trimmed by 1 base and J by 6 bases, 9 bases remained unmatched. The CDR3 DNA reads TGTGCCAGCAGCTTAGACCTTGGCGGGAGTGGCAATGAGCAGTTCTTC. Protein sequence: CASSLDLGGSGNEQFF.

The rearrangement uses TRBV9 and TRBJ1-2; 12 nucleotides match TRBD1. J was trimmed by 3 bases and V by 1 base; bases with no gene match: 10. Looked up from germline, CDR1 is SGDLS and CDR2 is YYNGEE. CDR3 length equals 18 residues. This CDR3 is CASSVLPGQGAFDYGYTF. In DNA form, the CDR3 reads TGTGCCAGCAGCGTACTCCCGGGACAGGGGGCTTTCGACTATGGCTACACCTTC.

This sequence joins TRBV7-2 and TRBJ2-1, with D perhaps matching TRBD1 (5 bases). The CDR3 is 14 residues long. From germline, CDR1 is SGHTA and CDR2 FQGNSA. V was trimmed by 2 bases and J by 5 bases, leaving 10 bases between them. The CDR3 here is CASSLRQGNNEQFF. The CDR3 bases are TGTGCCAGCAGCTTAAGGCAGGGCAACAATGAGCAGTTCTTC.

This chain uses TRBV5-4 with TRBJ2-7, with 12 bases aligning to TRBD2. In germline, CDR1 is SGHNT, CDR2 YYREEE (reference sequence). The CDR3 loop spans 13 amino acids. J was trimmed by 9 bases and V by 4 bases; bases with no gene match: 5. CDR3 DNA: TGTGCCAGCAGCCTAGCGGGGGGGACAGGGCAGTACTTC. It encodes CASSLAGGTGQYF.

The V call is TRBV5-1, the J call TRBJ1-1; possible D gene TRBD1, 6 bases. Germline assignment: CDR1 SGHRS and CDR2 YFSETQ. Deletions cut 5 bases from V and 7 bases from J, with 12 bases between. The CDR3 totals 12 residues. CDR3 sequence reads: CASRQGFDEAFF. The DNA of the CDR3 is TGCGCCAGCAGACAGGGTTTCGATGAAGCTTTCTTT. The full variable domain, in which reference TRBV5-1 and TRBJ1-1 provide the parts outside the CDR3, is KAGVTQTPRYLIKTRGQQVTLSCSPISGHRSVSWYQQTPGQGLQFLFEYFSETQRNKGNFPGRFSGRQFSNSRSEMNVSTLELGDSALYLCASRQGFDEAFFGQGTRLTVV.

The chain has TRBV21-1 and TRBJ2-2; TRBD1, the D gene given by the table, was not confirmed from the DNA. TRBV21-1 is termed a pseudogene. The CDR3 sequence is 15 residues long. The DNA for the CDR3 is TGTGCCAGCAGCAAAGACACAGATGAAAGCGGGGAGCTGTTTTTT. Translation gives CASSKDTDESGELFF.

V usage is TRBV4-2 and J usage is TRBJ1-4; perhaps TRBD1 as D (6 bases). This CDR3 comprises 16 residues. Per the germline V gene, CDR1 is LGHNA and CDR2 is YNFKEQ. V shed 1 base and J shed 6 bases, with 15 bases lying between them. CDR3 coding DNA: TGTGCCAGCAGCCAAGGAAGAATACAGGGTTATGAAAAACTGTTTTTT. This codes for CASSQGRIQGYEKLFF.

The V gene is TRBV19, the J gene TRBJ1-1; 8 nucleotides agree with TRBD1. This CDR3 has 14 amino acids. Germline V gene lookup returns CDR1 LNHDA and CDR2 SQIVND (reference sequence). Trimming at V came to 5 bases and at J to 4 bases, leaving 6 bases not matched to a gene. The CDR3 reads CASSLLTGVTEAFF. In nucleotides, the CDR3 is TGTGCCAGTAGTTTGTTGACAGGGGTCACTGAAGCTTTCTTT.

The chain links TRBV6-5 to TRBJ2-3, with 7 positions matching TRBD2. The CDR3 totals 15 residues. Germline-derived CDR1 and CDR2 are MNHEY and SVGAGI. Losses at the gene ends were 5 bases for V and 7 bases for J; bases not matched to a gene: 12. For the CDR3, the DNA is TGTGCCAGCAGTCAGCGATCCGGGAGGCTCAATACGCAGTATTTT. Residues: CASSQRSGRLNTQYF.

J is TRBJ1-5 and V is TRBV7-2; D remains ambiguous. Per germline, CDR1 SGHTA and CDR2 FQGNSA. The CDR3 length is 14 residues. Deletions cut 1 base from V and 4 bases from J, with 8 bases between. CDR3 amino acids: CASSLVEGNQPQHF. The CDR3 DNA reads as TGTGCCAGCAGCTTAGTAGAGGGAAATCAGCCCCAGCATTTT.

The rearrangement links TRBV5-1 to TRBJ2-2; 10 nucleotides agree with TRBD2. Germline loops: CDR1 SGHRS, CDR2 YFSETQ. The trim removed 5 bases at V and 6 bases at J, leaving 7 bases unmatched. The CDR3 consists of 15 residues. The CDR3 is CASRSLAGAPGELFF. In DNA form, the CDR3 reads TGCGCCAGCAGATCCCTAGCGGGAGCCCCCGGGGAGCTGTTTTTT.

The chain recombines TRBV7-8 with TRBJ2-3, with 13 bases matching TRBD2. There are 16 residues in the CDR3. V lost 4 bases and J lost 2; bases outside the gene matches: 3. CDR1 and CDR2 from the germline V gene are SGHVS and FQNEAQ. This CDR3 reads CASSSGLAGNTDTQYF. CDR3 in DNA: TGTGCCAGCAGCTCGGGACTAGCGGGGAACACAGATACGCAGTATTTT.

The chain has TRBV7-9 and TRBJ2-1, with 10 bases matching TRBD2. This CDR3 has 16 amino acids. Per germline, CDR1 SEHNR and CDR2 FQNEAQ (reference sequence). V was clipped by 5 bases and J by 4 bases; unmatched bases: 8. The CDR3 nucleotides are TGTGCCAGCAGCCCAAACCTAGCGGGAGTTTACAATGAGCAGTTCTTC. This gives the protein CASSPNLAGVYNEQFF.

This clone was detected once. The chain employs TRBV29-1 and TRBJ2-7, with 8 bases identical to TRBD1. Germline CDR1 is SQVTM and CDR2 is ANQGSEA. The CDR3 runs 14 residues. After removal of 4 bases from V and 2 bases from J, the junction contained 7 bases not matched to a gene. CDR3 nucleotides: TGCAGCGTTGGGGACAGGAGCTACGCCTACGAGCAGTACTTC. Residues: CSVGDRSYAYEQYF.

The V call is TRBV15, the J call TRBJ2-7; 8 bases are a match to TRBD2. The germline gives CDR1 LNHNV, CDR2 YYDKDF (reference sequence). The V gene end was trimmed by 4 bases and the J gene end by 6 bases; junction bases not matched to a gene: 8. CDR3 length equals 14 residues. Written as DNA, the CDR3 is TGTGCCACCAGCATTATAGGACTAGCTGTCGAGCAGTACTTC. Amino acid sequence: CATSIIGLAVEQYF.

The gene calls are TRBV29-1 and TRBJ2-7, with D perhaps matching TRBD2 (7 bases). V was trimmed by 4 bases and J by 0 bases, leaving 13 bases between them. Germline CDR1 and CDR2: SQVTM and ANQGSEA. CDR3 size: 14 residues. The CDR3 nucleotides read TGCAGCGTTGGGGGGCGGGAGATCTCCTACGAGCAGTACTTC. Protein sequence: CSVGGREISYEQYF.

The V and J genes are TRBV9 and TRBJ2-3; no firm D call. With 0 bases removed from V and 0 bases from J, the gap between germline ends came to 11 bases. This CDR3 has 16 residues. Per the germline V gene, CDR1 is SGDLS and CDR2 is YYNGEE. Here the CDR3 reads CASSVGGSPSTDTQYF. The CDR3 DNA is TGTGCCAGCAGCGTAGGTGGTAGCCCAAGCACAGATACGCAGTATTTT.

J is TRBJ2-7 and V is TRBV7-8; tentatively, D is TRBD2 (6 bases). Looked up from germline, CDR1 is SGHVS and CDR2 is FQNEAQ. Trimming took 8 bases from V and 3 from J, leaving 14 bases between them. The CDR3 runs to 13 residues. The CDR3 sequence is CASGRGGIYEQYF. The CDR3 DNA is TGTGCCAGCGGTCGAGGAGGGATCTACGAGCAGTACTTC.

The J gene is TRBJ2-7, the V gene TRBV30; 7 bases fit TRBD2. V lost 2 bases to trimming and J lost 3 bases; unmatched junction nucleotides: 10. Germline CDR1 is GTSNPN and CDR2 is SVGIG (reference sequence). This CDR3 has 15 residues. The CDR3 nucleotides are TGTGCCTGGAGTAACGGACTAGGCGCCTTCTACGAGCAGTACTTC. Protein sequence: CAWSNGLGAFYEQYF.

CDR3 amino acids: CASGKYGGRNTEAFF. The CDR3 DNA follows: TGTGCCAGCGGAAAGTACGGAGGGAGGAACACTGAAGCTTTCTTT. V gene TRBV28 combines with J gene TRBJ1-1, with D unclear. V was pared by 8 bases and J by 1 base, with 17 bases between. The CDR3 has 15 residues. Germline lookup yields CDR1 MDHEN and CDR2 SYDVKM.

The chain is built from TRBV29-1 and TRBJ2-7; D unresolved. This CDR3 region has 14 residues. V shed 0 bases and J shed 2 bases, with 11 bases lying between them. Germline assignment: CDR1 SQVTM and CDR2 ANQGSEA. The CDR3 region is CSVEERVGTYEQYF. Written as DNA, the CDR3 is TGCAGCGTTGAAGAACGGGTTGGCACCTACGAGCAGTACTTC.

This rearrangement joins TRBV4-3 to TRBJ2-5; D may be TRBD1 (5 bases). The CDR3 loop spans 16 amino acids. V was trimmed by 0 bases and J by 1 base, leaving 12 bases between them. The germline CDR1 and CDR2 sequences are LGHNA and YSLEER. The CDR3 reads CASSQDVGQTQETQYF. The CDR3 nucleotides are TGCGCCAGCAGCCAAGATGTGGGGCAGACCCAAGAGACCCAGTACTTC.